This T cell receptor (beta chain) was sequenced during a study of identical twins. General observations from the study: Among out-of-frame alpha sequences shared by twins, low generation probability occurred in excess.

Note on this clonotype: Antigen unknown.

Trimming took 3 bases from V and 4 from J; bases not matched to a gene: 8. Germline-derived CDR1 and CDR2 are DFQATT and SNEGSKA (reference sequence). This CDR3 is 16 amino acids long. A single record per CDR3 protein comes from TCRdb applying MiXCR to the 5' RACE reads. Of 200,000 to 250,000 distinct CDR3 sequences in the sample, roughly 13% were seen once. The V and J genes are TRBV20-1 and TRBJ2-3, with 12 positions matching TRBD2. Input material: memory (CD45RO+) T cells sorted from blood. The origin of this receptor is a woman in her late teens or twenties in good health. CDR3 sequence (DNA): TGCAGTGCTAGCTCTCTAGCGGGAGGGCTCTCAGATACGCAGTATTTT. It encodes CSASSLAGGLSDTQYF.